One and the same sample provided the 9 T cell receptor beta chains below, sequenced in a study of cytomegalovirus exposure and HLA in healthy donors. 60 Vbeta and 13 Jbeta primers were used in PCR. Only in-frame clones appear in the TCRdb table, and some are missing; sequencing was by immunoSEQ multiplex PCR. This sample has around 200,000 clones, with roughly 78% found just once. The sample taken for sequencing was PBMCs. The origin of the receptors is a boy aged 10-17 years in good health and CMV-seronegative.

To note about this clone: The identical CDR3 is also encoded by other nucleotide sequences in the sample. The CDR3 sequence: CASSLTSGSYNEQFF. DNA of the CDR3: TGTGCCAGCAGCTTGACTAGCGGGAGCTACAATGAGCAGTTCTTC. This chain uses TRBV5-4 with TRBJ2-1, with 11 bases identical to TRBD2. CDR1 and CDR2 from the germline V gene are SGHNT and YYREEE (reference sequence). The V gene end was trimmed by 1 base and the J gene end by 3 bases; junction bases not matched to a gene: 0. CDR3 size: 15 residues.

V is TRBV5-6 and J is TRBJ2-5, with D perhaps matching TRBD1 (5 bases). Germline CDR1 reads SGHDT; CDR2 reads YYEEEE. The CDR3 consists of 14 residues. Trimming cost V 0 bases and J 4 bases, with 10 bases left between them. The CDR3: CASSLVFQGETQYF. CDR3 bases: TGTGCCAGCAGCTTGGTCTTCCAGGGAGAGACCCAGTACTTC.

The chain has TRBV9 and TRBJ1-2; D call uncertain. CDR1 is SGDLS, CDR2 YYNGEE, per germline. Trimming took off 2 bases at V and 4 bases at J, with 9 bases between the two ends. The CDR3 has 13 amino acids. The DNA for the CDR3 is TGTGCCAGCAGCGTTATGCGGGGCTATGGCTACACCTTC. Its protein product is CASSVMRGYGYTF.

About this clone itself: At one end the junction does not follow the germline gene, possibly because of a read error. V and J are TRBV19 and TRBJ1-1, with D unclear. The CDR3 extends over 13 amino acids. CDR1 and CDR2 (germline): LNHDA, SQIVND (reference sequence). The CDR3 DNA sequence: TGTGCCAGTAGTTCAGACACGAACGCTGAAGCTTTCTTT. Protein sequence: CASSSDTNAEAFF.

The rearrangement joins TRBV7-9 to TRBJ2-2; TRBD1 aligns across 7 bases. The germline V gene encodes CDR1 SEHNR and CDR2 FQNEAQ (reference sequence). The J segment lost 0 bases and the V segment lost 4 bases, leaving 11 bases of the junction unmatched. There are 18 residues in the CDR3. The CDR3 DNA reads TGTGCCAGCAGCTCTCGATCACCGGGACAGACGAACACCGGGGAGCTGTTTTTT. Translation: CASSSRSPGQTNTGELFF.

This chain connects TRBV6-1 to TRBJ2-5; D might be TRBD2 (5 bases). Matching the DNA end better, TRBJ2-7 makes the J call doubtful. Germline CDR1 and CDR2: MNHNS and SASEGT. The CDR3 is made up of 15 amino acids. Here the CDR3 reads CASSELGGLSYEQYF. The DNA for the CDR3 is TGTGCCAGCAGTGAACTAGGAGGCCTCTCCTACGAGCAGTACTTC.

This clone has just a few counts. The V call is TRBV7-2, the J call TRBJ2-5; maybe TRBD2 (5 bases). With 2 bases removed from V and 0 bases from J, the gap between germline ends came to 7 bases. Germline CDR1 and CDR2: SGHTA and FQGNSA. The CDR3 has 14 amino acids. CDR3 residues: CASSLWEYQETQYF. The CDR3 DNA reads TGTGCCAGCAGCTTATGGGAGTACCAAGAGACCCAGTACTTC.

The genes are TRBV30 and TRBJ1-4; D not certain. The CDR3 is 14 amino acids. Germline CDR1 GTSNPN, CDR2 SVGIG (reference sequence). Trimming cost V 3 bases and J 8 bases, with 16 bases left between them. The CDR3 nucleotides are TGTGCCTGGAGCCCTAACGCCGGAGGAGAAAAACTGTTTTTT. It codes for CAWSPNAGGEKLFF.

The V call is TRBV7-9, the J call TRBJ1-4; possible D gene TRBD1, 5 bases. Trimming left V 6 bases short and J 6 bases short, with 14 bases between. Germline CDR1 is SEHNR and CDR2 is FQNEAQ (reference sequence). CDR3 size: 14 residues. CDR3 loop: CASRGTGEHEKLFF. DNA of the CDR3: TGTGCCAGCAGAGGAACAGGCGAGCATGAAAAACTGTTTTTT.